The 23 T cell receptor beta chains given below trace back to one sample, sequenced in a study of OX40 agonist ivuxolimab in advanced cancers. Produced via immunoSEQ multiplex PCR; TCRdb's table is partial and in-frame only. In the table there are 30,000 to 45,000 clones, 65% to 80% of which are singletons. Sequenced here: CD4+ or CD8+ T cells sorted from blood, sampled in a trial of the OX40 agonist ivuxolimab. The receptor source for this set is an adult with an advanced solid tumor such as melanoma, head and neck, liver or kidney cancer.

V usage is TRBV2 and J usage is TRBJ2-1, with TRBD2 matching over 9 bases. After removal of 8 bases from V and 4 bases from J, the junction contained 6 bases not matched to a gene. Germline V gene sequence: CDR1 SNHLY, CDR2 FYNNEI. CDR3 length: 14 residues. Written as DNA, the CDR3 is TGTGCCAGCGCCCTGAGCGGGGGGTACAATGAGCAGTTCTTC. Translated: CASALSGGYNEQFF.

The chain uses TRBV2 and TRBJ2-1; 9 bases are shared with TRBD2. V shed 7 bases and J 6 bases; nucleotides not matched to a gene: 10. Germline V gene lookup returns CDR1 SNHLY and CDR2 FYNNEI. The length of the CDR3 is 15 residues. The CDR3: CASNTLAGGINEQFF. CDR3 coding DNA: TGTGCCAGCAATACCTTGGCGGGAGGGATCAATGAGCAGTTCTTC.

This chain joins TRBV5-6 and TRBJ2-5, with TRBD2 matching over 7 bases. Trimming took 5 bases from V and 4 from J; bases not matched to a gene: 14. Germline CDR1 is SGHDT and CDR2 is YYEEEE. CDR3 length: 16 residues. CDR3 region: CASSRSLAVGGETQYF. CDR3 DNA sequence: TGTGCCAGCAGTCGGTCCCTAGCGGTAGGCGGAGAGACCCAGTACTTC.

The gene calls are TRBV5-1 and TRBJ2-1, with D perhaps TRBD2 (5 bases). V lost 1 base, J lost 6 bases, and 14 bases lay in between. The germline V gene encodes CDR1 SGHRS and CDR2 YFSETQ. The CDR3 length is 15 residues. For the CDR3, the DNA is TGCGCCAGCAGCTTGTTCGGGGATCCATTCAATGAGCAGTTCTTC. Its translation is CASSLFGDPFNEQFF.

The rearrangement joins TRBV27 to TRBJ1-1, with D possibly TRBD1 on 6 matching bases. The CDR3 has 15 residues. Germline CDR1 reads MNHEY; CDR2 reads SMNVEV (reference sequence). V was shortened by 2 bases and J by 4 bases, with 14 bases between the two germline ends. CDR3 sequence (DNA): TGTGCCAGCAGTTTAACCCGGGGGGCGAGCACTGAAGCTTTCTTT. As protein: CASSLTRGASTEAFF.

The chain couples TRBV6-5 to TRBJ1-2; D gene ambiguous. V lost 5 bases and J lost 6, with 19 bases in between. The CDR3 covers 15 residues. Germline assignment: CDR1 MNHEY and CDR2 SVGAGI. Here the CDR3 reads CASSTSSMFWDGYTF. CDR3 coding DNA: TGTGCCAGCAGTACCTCCTCAATGTTCTGGGATGGCTACACCTTC.

The chain recombines TRBV5-1 with TRBJ2-2; D may match TRBD1 or TRBD2 (5 bases each). Germline CDR1 and CDR2: SGHRS and YFSETQ. There are 16 residues in the CDR3. The V end was cut by 1 base, the J end by 0 bases, with 10 bases between. CDR3 sequence (DNA): TGCGCCAGCAGCTTGTACGGGACGACGAACACCGGGGAGCTGTTTTTT. This codes for CASSLYGTTNTGELFF.

The J gene is TRBJ2-3, the V gene TRBV7-9; D is ambiguous. Germline V gene sequence: CDR1 SEHNR, CDR2 FQNEAQ (reference sequence). There are 13 residues in the CDR3. The V end was cut by 1 base, the J end by 6 bases, with 8 bases between. The CDR3 DNA follows: TGTGCCAGCAGCTTAGAACGTGGGGATACGCAGTATTTT. This translates into CASSLERGDTQYF.

The rearrangement uses TRBV6-4 and TRBJ2-3, with 13 bases that match TRBD2. Germline V lookup: CDR1 MRHNA, CDR2 SNTAGT. This CDR3 is 16 amino acids long. V was clipped by 2 bases and J by 2 bases; unmatched bases: 1. The CDR3 reads CASSDTSGGATDTQYF. CDR3 nucleotides: TGTGCCAGCAGTGACACTAGCGGGGGGGCCACAGATACGCAGTATTTT.

This chain connects TRBV5-6 to TRBJ2-1, with TRBD2 matching over 10 bases. The CDR3 is 14 residues long. With 6 bases clipped from V and 8 bases from J, the junction kept 8 bases outside the gene matches. Germline V gene sequence: CDR1 SGHDT, CDR2 YYEEEE. The CDR3 coding sequence is TGTGCCAGCAACCTTCTAGCGGGAGTATATGAGCAGTTCTTC. Translating gives CASNLLAGVYEQFF.

V usage is TRBV11-2 and J usage is TRBJ2-7; 8 bases agree with TRBD2. The CDR3 runs 14 residues. Germline loops: CDR1 SGHAT, CDR2 FQNNGV. The ends lost 1 base at V and 3 bases at J; junction bases unmatched: 2. This CDR3 is CASSLGTSFYEQYF. In DNA, the CDR3 is TGTGCCAGCAGCTTAGGGACTAGCTTCTACGAGCAGTACTTC.

V gene TRBV14 combines with J gene TRBJ2-7, with a weak D call TRBD2 (6 bases). Germline CDR1 SGHDN, CDR2 FVKESK. There are 15 residues in the CDR3. V lost 4 bases to trimming and J lost 6 bases, with 19 bases between them. The CDR3 DNA is TGTGCCAGCAGCCCCTTTAGCGGAGACGCCCCCGAGCAGTACTTC. Translating it yields CASSPFSGDAPEQYF.

The chain employs TRBV7-2 and TRBJ1-4; D is uncertain. The CDR3 is 14 residues long. Germline-derived CDR1 and CDR2 are SGHTA and FQGNSA. V was pared by 4 bases and J by 0 bases, with 6 bases between. CDR3 protein: CASSYKATNEKLFF. The DNA for the CDR3 is TGTGCCAGCAGCTACAAAGCAACTAATGAAAAACTGTTTTTT.

The chain carries TRBV28 and TRBJ2-7, with 10 bases lining up with TRBD1. Unmatched junction bases numbered 6, after V lost 6 bases and J lost 4 bases. CDR3 size: 14 residues. Germline CDR1 and CDR2: MDHEN and SYDVKM. The CDR3 nucleotides read TGTGCCAGCAGGCTCGCGGGACAGGGGTACGAGCAGTACTTC. Residues: CASRLAGQGYEQYF.

The gene calls are TRBV7-9 and TRBJ2-3, with 10 bases lining up with TRBD2. The CDR3 is 16 residues long. CDR1 is SEHNR, CDR2 FQNEAQ, per germline (reference sequence). The V segment lost 5 bases and the J segment 2 bases; nucleotides outside the gene matches: 7. The CDR3 protein is CASSPIAGGITDTQYF. CDR3 in DNA: TGTGCCAGCAGCCCCATAGCGGGGGGAATCACAGATACGCAGTATTTT.

The chain employs TRBV19 and TRBJ1-5, with a weak D call TRBD1 (6 bases). The V gene's germline CDR1 is LNHDA and CDR2 SQIVND (reference sequence). Trimming took off 8 bases at V and 5 bases at J, with 10 bases between the two ends. This CDR3 comprises 12 residues. The CDR3 DNA reads as TGTGCCAGTTCCAGGGGAGATCAGCCCCAGCATTTT. This sequence encodes CASSRGDQPQHF.

This clone was counted a single time. The chain uses TRBV28 and TRBJ2-7; 7 positions match TRBD1. Germline V gene lookup returns CDR1 MDHEN and CDR2 SYDVKM. V trimming: 6 bases; J trimming: 3 bases; junction bases outside the gene matches: 11. The CDR3 covers 15 residues. The CDR3 nucleotides are TGTGCCAGCAGCCTAGACAGGGTCGGACTCTACGAGCAGTACTTC. It codes for CASSLDRVGLYEQYF. The whole variable domain, filled in from reference TRBV28 and TRBJ2-7, reads DVKVTQSSRYLVKRTGEKVFLECVQDMDHENMFWYRQDPGLGLRLIYFSYDVKMKEKGDIPEGYSVSREKKERFSLILESASTNQTSMYLCASSLDRVGLYEQYFGPGTRLTVT.

The rearrangement joins TRBV19 to TRBJ2-1; 8 positions agree with TRBD2. CDR3 size: 16 residues. Germline lookup yields CDR1 LNHDA and CDR2 SQIVND (reference sequence). V was clipped by 5 bases and J by 3 bases; unmatched bases: 9. CDR3 in DNA: TGTGCCAGTAGTCTTCGGACTAGCTTCGACTACAATGAGCAGTTCTTC. This encodes CASSLRTSFDYNEQFF.

This clone appeared a single time. This chain connects TRBV28 to TRBJ2-5; D is uncertain. Germline V gives CDR1 MDHEN, CDR2 SYDVKM. The germline V and J ends were trimmed by 8 bases and 5 bases, with 15 bases remaining between them. The CDR3 loop spans 13 amino acids. The CDR3 loop is CASVRMGGETQYF. The DNA for the CDR3 is TGTGCCAGCGTGAGGATGGGTGGGGAGACCCAGTACTTC.

This clone has a handful of counts. This chain links TRBV7-3 with TRBJ1-2; 9 bases fit TRBD1. The V gene's germline CDR1 is SGHTA and CDR2 FQGTGA. V was pared by 0 bases and J by 9 bases, with 14 bases of the junction left unmatched. The CDR3 contains 17 residues. The CDR3 sequence is CASSLTPGTGPFNCYTF. The CDR3 DNA is TGTGCCAGCAGCTTAACGCCCGGGACAGGGCCATTTAATTGCTACACCTTC.

This chain connects TRBV7-8 to TRBJ2-3; D remains ambiguous. Per the germline V gene, CDR1 is SGHVS and CDR2 is FQNEAQ. This CDR3 region has 14 residues. The V end lost 1 base, the J end lost 3 bases, and 8 bases lay between the germline ends. The CDR3 coding sequence is TGTGCCAGCAGCTTAGTTAAGCAGACAGATACGCAGTATTTT. Amino acid sequence: CASSLVKQTDTQYF.

The V and J genes are TRBV18 and TRBJ2-3, with no clear D. CDR1 and CDR2 from the germline V gene are KGHSH and LQKENI. The CDR3 runs 12 residues. V lost 5 bases to trimming and J lost 5 bases, with 8 bases between them. The CDR3 DNA is TGTGCCAGCTCAACCGGAAGAGATACGCAGTATTTT. The encoded protein is CASSTGRDTQYF.

This clone was seen a few times. This chain connects TRBV7-2 to TRBJ2-1; 12 nucleotides align to TRBD1. CDR3 length: 17 amino acids. Germline V lookup: CDR1 SGHTA, CDR2 FQGNSA. After removal of 7 bases from V and 4 bases from J, the junction contained 11 bases not matched to a gene. The CDR3 nucleotides are TGTGCCAGCACCGAGGGACAGGGGGCTAAAATTTACAATGAGCAGTTCTTC. It codes for CASTEGQGAKIYNEQFF.